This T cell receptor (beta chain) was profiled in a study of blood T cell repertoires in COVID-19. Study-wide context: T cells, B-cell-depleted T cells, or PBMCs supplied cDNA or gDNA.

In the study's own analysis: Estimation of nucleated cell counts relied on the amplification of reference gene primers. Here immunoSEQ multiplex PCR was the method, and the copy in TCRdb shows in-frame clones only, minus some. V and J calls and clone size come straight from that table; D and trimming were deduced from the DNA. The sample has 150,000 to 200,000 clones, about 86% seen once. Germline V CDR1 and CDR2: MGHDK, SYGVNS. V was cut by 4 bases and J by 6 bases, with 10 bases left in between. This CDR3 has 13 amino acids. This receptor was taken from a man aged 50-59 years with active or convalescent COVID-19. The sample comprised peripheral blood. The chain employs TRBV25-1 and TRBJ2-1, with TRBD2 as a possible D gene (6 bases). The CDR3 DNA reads TGTGCCAGCAGTGTGGAGGGCTCCAATGAGCAGTTCTTC. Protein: CASSVEGSNEQFF.